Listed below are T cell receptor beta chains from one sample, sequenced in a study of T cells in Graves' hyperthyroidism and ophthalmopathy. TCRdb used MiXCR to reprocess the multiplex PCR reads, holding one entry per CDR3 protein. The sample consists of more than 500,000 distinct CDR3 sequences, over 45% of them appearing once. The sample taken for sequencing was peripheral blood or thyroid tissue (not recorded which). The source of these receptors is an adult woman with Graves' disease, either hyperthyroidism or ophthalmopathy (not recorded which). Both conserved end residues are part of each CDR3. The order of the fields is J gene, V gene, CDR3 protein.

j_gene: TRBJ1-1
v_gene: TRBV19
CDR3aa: CASSILPGSGTEAFF

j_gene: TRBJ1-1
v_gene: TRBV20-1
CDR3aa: CSARRGTGRGTEAFF

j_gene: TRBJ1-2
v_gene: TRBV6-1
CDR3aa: CASSEQGLIGGYTF

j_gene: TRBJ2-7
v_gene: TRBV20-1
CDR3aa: CSAKPEVVDYEQYF

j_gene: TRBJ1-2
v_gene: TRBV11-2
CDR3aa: CASSFGLGNYGYTF

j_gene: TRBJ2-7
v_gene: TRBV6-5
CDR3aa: CASSTSREQYF

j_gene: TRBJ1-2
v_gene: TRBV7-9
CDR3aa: CASSSRRAGVGYGYTF

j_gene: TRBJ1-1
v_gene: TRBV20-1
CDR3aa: CSAKTVRPFAFF

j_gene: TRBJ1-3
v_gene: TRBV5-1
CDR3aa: CASSLAGQANSGNTIYF

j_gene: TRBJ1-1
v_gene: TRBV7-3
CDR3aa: CASSRSTDDTEAFF

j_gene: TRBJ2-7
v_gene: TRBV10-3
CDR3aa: CAISESISGTYEQYF

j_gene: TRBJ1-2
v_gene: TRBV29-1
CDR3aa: CSVDWGNYGYTF

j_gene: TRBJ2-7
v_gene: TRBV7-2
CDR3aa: CASSQDVGVLSYEQYF

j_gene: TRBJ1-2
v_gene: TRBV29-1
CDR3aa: CSVLQTGNYGYTF

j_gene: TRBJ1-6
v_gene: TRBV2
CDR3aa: CASTTVGGRAPPSPLHF

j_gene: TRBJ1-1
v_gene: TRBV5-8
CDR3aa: CASSLVKGRGRRTEAFF

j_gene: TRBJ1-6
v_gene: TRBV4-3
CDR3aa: CASSQDVGSALHF

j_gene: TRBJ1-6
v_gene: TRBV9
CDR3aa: CASSVGPSYNSPLHF

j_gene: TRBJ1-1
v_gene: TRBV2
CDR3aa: CASKVGDTEAFF

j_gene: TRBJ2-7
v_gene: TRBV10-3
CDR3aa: CAISERLAGSYEQYF

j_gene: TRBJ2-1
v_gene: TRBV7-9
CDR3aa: CASSFSVNEQFF

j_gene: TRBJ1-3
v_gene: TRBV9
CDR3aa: CASSRAQQETIYF

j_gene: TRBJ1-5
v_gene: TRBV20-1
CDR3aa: CSALGPRTGLQETQHF

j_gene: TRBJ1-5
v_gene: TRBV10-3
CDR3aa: CAIQSAGSNQPQHF

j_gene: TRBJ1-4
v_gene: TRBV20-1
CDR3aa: CSASSGKGEKLFF

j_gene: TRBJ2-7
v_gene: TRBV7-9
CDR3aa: CASSPYSTRGHEQYF